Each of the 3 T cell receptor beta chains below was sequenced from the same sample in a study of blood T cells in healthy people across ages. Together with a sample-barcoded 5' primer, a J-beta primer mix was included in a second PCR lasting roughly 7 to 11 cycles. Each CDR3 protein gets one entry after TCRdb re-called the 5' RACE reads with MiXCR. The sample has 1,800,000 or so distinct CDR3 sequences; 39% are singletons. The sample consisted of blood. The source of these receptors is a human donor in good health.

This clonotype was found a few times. CDR3 coding DNA: TGTGCCAGCAGCCAAGAGCCCCTCGCCGGACACCAACAAGAGACCCAGTACTTC. Translating gives CASSQEPLAGHQQETQYF. This rearrangement joins TRBV4-2 to TRBJ2-5; a possible D gene is TRBD1 (5 bases). This CDR3 region has 18 residues. Germline V gene data show CDR1 as LGHNA and CDR2 as YNFKEQ. Trimming shortened V by 0 bases and J by 2 bases, and 19 bases separated the two germline ends.

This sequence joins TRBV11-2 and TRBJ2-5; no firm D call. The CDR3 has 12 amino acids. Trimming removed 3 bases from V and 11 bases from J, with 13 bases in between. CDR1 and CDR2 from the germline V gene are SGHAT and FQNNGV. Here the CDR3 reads CASSFKENEQYF. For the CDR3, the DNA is TGTGCCAGCAGCTTCAAGGAGAATGAGCAGTACTTC.

CDR3 sequence: CASSKVPGRDGISGEQYF. CDR3 coding DNA: TGTGCCAGCAGCAAAGTTCCGGGAAGGGACGGGATATCGGGGGAGCAGTACTTC. The chain joins TRBV21-1 to TRBJ2-5; the table assigns TRBD1, which was not confirmed against the DNA. TRBV21-1 is listed as a pseudogene. The CDR3 runs 18 residues.